The 2 T cell receptor beta chains below all came from one sample that was sequenced in a study of blood T cell repertoires in COVID-19. Clones were sequenced by immunoSEQ multiplex PCR, and TCRdb holds only the in-frame ones, with some missing. The repertoire consists of 150,000 to 200,000 clones, with about 88% occurring once and the leading ten covering roughly 0.77%. Material: PBMCs or T cells enriched from blood (not recorded which). Receptors originate from a woman aged 18-30 years who had recovered from COVID-19.

This chain joins TRBV7-9 and TRBJ2-3; 12 bases fit TRBD2. CDR1 and CDR2 (germline): SEHNR, FQNEAQ (reference sequence). Trimming took 2 bases from V and 3 from J; bases not matched to a gene: 12. This CDR3 is built from 19 residues. The CDR3 DNA reads TGTGCCAGCAGCTTATCGATGTGGACTAGCGGGATGGGGACAGATACGCAGTATTTT. It is translated as CASSLSMWTSGMGTDTQYF.

The rearrangement uses TRBV5-1 and TRBJ2-7; 9 bases are shared with TRBD2. Unmatched junction bases numbered 2, after V lost 4 bases and J lost 0 bases. The germline V gene has CDR1 SGHRS and CDR2 YFSETQ. CDR3 length equals 14 residues. CDR3 nucleotides: TGCGCCAGCAGCCGCGGGAGGGTCTCCTACGAGCAGTACTTC. Translated, it gives CASSRGRVSYEQYF.